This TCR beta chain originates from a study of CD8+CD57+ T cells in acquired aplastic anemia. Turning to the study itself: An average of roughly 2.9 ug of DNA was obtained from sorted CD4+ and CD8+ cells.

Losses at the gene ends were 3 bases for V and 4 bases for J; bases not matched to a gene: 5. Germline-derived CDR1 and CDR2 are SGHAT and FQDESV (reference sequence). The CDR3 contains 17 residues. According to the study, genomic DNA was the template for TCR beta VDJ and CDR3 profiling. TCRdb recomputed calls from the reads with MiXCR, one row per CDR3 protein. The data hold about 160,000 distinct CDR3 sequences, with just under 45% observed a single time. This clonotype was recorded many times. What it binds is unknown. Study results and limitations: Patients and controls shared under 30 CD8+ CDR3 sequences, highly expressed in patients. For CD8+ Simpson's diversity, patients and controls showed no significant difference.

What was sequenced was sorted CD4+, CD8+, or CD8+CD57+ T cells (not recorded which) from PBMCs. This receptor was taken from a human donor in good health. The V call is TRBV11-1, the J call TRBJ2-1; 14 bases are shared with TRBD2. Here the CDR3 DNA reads TGTGCCAGCAGCTTCGGACTAGCGGGGGGCCAATACAATGAGCAGTTCTTC. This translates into CASSFGLAGGQYNEQFF.